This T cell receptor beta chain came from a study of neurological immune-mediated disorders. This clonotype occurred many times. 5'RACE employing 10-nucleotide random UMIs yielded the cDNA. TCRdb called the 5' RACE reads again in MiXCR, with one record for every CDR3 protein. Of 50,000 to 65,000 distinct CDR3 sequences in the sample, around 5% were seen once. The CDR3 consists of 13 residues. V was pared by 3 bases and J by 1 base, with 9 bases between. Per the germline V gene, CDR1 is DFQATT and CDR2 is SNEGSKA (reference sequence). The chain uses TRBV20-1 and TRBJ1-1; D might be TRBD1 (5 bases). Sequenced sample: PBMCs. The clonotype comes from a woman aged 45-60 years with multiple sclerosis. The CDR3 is CSARGGSNTEAFF. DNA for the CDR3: TGCAGTGCTAGGGGGGGGTCGAACACTGAAGCTTTCTTT.